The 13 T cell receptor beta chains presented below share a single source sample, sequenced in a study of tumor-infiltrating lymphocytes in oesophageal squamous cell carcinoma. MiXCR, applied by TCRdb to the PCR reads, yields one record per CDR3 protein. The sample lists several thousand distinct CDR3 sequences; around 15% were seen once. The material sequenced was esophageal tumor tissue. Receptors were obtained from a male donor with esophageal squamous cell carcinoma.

CDR3 sequence (DNA): TGTGCCAGCAGCCCCCGCCCGTACCAAGAGACCCAGTACTTC. Protein product: CASSPRPYQETQYF. This sequence joins TRBV9 and TRBJ2-5; D unresolved. This CDR3 is 14 amino acids long. The germline CDR1 and CDR2 sequences are SGDLS and YYNGEE. Trimming took off 4 bases at V and 0 bases at J, with 10 bases between the two ends. The entire variable domain, with the rest obtained from reference TRBV9 and TRBJ2-5, is as follows: DSGVTQTPKHLITATGQRVTLRCSPRSGDLSVYWYQQSLDQGLQFLIQYYNGEERAKGNILERFSAQQFPDLHSELNLSSLELGDSALYFCASSPRPYQETQYFGPGTRLLVL.

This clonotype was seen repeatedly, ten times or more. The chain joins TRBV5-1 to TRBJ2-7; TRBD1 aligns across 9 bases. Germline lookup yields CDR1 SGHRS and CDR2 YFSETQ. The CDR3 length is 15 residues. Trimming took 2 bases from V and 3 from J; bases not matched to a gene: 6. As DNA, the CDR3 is TGCGCCAGCAGCTTAGCACAGGGGGCGCGCTACGAGCAGTACTTC. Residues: CASSLAQGARYEQYF.

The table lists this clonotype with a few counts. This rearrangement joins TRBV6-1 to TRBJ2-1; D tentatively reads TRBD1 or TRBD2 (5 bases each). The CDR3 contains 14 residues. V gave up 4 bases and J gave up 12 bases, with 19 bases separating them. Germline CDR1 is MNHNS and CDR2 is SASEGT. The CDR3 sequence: CASSGDRLTDTQFF. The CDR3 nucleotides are TGTGCCAGCAGTGGGGACCGACTTACAGATACGCAGTTCTTC.

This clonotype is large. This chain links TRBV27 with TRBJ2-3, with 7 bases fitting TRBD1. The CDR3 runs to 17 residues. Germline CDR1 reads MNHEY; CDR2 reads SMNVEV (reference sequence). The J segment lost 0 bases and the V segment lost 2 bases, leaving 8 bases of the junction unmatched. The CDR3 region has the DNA TGTGCCAGCAGTTTAACAGCCGGGACAGCTAGCACAGATACGCAGTATTTT. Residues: CASSLTAGTASTDTQYF.

This CDR3 is CASSQDWGGVYGYTF. The CDR3 DNA is TGTGCCAGCAGCCAAGATTGGGGGGGGGTCTATGGCTACACCTTC. The rearrangement uses TRBV3-1 and TRBJ1-2; maybe TRBD1 (5 bases). Trimming cost V 0 bases and J 4 bases, with 12 bases left between them. This CDR3 comprises 15 residues. Germline CDR1 and CDR2: LGHDT and YNNKEL (reference sequence).

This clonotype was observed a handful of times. This chain's CDR3 is CASSVASPGTVGSYNEQFF. CDR3 bases: TGTGCCAGCAGCGTAGCCAGTCCCGGGACAGTGGGCTCCTACAATGAGCAGTTCTTC. The chain employs TRBV9 and TRBJ2-1; 7 nucleotides line up with TRBD1. The germline V gene encodes CDR1 SGDLS and CDR2 YYNGEE. The CDR3 runs to 19 residues. J lost 0 bases, V lost 0 bases, and 12 bases had no gene match.

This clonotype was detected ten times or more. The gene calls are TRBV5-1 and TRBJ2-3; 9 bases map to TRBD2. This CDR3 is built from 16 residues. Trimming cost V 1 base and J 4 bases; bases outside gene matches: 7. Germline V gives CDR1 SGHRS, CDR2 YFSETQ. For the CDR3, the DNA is TGCGCCAGCAGCTTGCGGCTAGCGGGGACGCCAGATACGCAGTATTTT. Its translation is CASSLRLAGTPDTQYF.

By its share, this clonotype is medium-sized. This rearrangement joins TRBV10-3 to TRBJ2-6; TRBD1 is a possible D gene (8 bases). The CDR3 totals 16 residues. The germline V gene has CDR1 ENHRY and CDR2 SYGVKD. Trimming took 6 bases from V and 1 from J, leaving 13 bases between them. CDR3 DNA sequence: TGTGCCATCAGACAGGGGGGGTATTCTGGGGCCAACGTCCTGACTTTC. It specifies CAIRQGGYSGANVLTF.

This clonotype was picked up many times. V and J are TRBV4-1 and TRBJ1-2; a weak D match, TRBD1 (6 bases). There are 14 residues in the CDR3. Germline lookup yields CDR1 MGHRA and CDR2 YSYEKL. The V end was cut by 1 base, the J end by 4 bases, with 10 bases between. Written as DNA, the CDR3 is TGCGCCAGCAGCCAAGCGACAGGAATCTATGGCTACACCTTC. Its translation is CASSQATGIYGYTF.

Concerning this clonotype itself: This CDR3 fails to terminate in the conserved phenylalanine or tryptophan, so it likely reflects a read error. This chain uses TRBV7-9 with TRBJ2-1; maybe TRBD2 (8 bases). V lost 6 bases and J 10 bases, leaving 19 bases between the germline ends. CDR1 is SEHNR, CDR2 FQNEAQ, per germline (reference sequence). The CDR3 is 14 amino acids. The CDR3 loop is CASRPGRGRGEQFI. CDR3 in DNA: TGTGCCAGCAGGCCCGGGAGGGGGCGAGGCGAGCAGTTCATC.

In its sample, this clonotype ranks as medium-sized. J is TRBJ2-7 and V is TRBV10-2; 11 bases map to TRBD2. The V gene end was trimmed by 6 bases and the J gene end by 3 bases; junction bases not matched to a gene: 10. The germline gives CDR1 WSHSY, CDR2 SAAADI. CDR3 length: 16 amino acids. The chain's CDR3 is CASRRPGTSGVYEQYF. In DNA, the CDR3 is TGCGCCAGCAGGAGACCCGGGACTAGCGGAGTCTACGAGCAGTACTTC.

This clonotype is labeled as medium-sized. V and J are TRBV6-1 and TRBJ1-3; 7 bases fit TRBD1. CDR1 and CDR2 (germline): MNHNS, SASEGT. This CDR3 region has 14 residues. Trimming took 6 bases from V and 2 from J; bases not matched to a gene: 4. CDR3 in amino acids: CASRHDRAGNTIYF. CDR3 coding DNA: TGTGCCAGCAGACACGACAGGGCTGGAAACACCATATATTTT.

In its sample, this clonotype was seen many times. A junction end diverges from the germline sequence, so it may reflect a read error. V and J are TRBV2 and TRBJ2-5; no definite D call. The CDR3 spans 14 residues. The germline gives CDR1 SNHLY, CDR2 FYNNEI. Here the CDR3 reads CASSVESNNSPLHF. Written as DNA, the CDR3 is TGTGCCAGCAGCGTTGAGAGTAATAATTCACCCCTCCACTTC.